These 4 T cell receptor beta chains originate from one sample sequenced in a study of T-cell reconstitution after alpha-beta-depleted transplantation in children. The TCRbeta library was prepared with unique molecular identifiers. TCRdb called the PCR reads again in MiXCR, with one record for every CDR3 protein. The table lists some 300,000 distinct CDR3 sequences, around 10% of them singletons, with around 7.5% in the top ten. Sequences were derived from PBMCs, sampled before TCRalphabeta/CD19-depleted stem cell transplant. All receptors come from a boy under two years old with acute myeloid leukemia, due to receive a stem cell transplant.

This clonotype appeared a few times. V gene TRBV29-1 combines with J gene TRBJ1-2; D is perhaps TRBD1 (6 bases). V lost 3 bases to trimming and J lost 5 bases, with 16 bases between them. The CDR3 has 14 residues. The germline CDR1 and CDR2 sequences are SQVTM and ANQGSEA. CDR3 amino acids: CSVDGQTPRYGYTF. The DNA of the CDR3 is TGCAGCGTTGACGGACAGACTCCTCGGTATGGCTACACCTTC.

This clonotype appeared many times. The chain links TRBV3-1 to TRBJ1-1; D unclear. V gave up 5 bases and J gave up 4 bases, with 11 bases separating them. Germline values: CDR1 LGHDT, CDR2 YNNKEL (reference sequence). This CDR3 contains 13 residues. The CDR3 spells CASSYRRGTEAFF. The CDR3 coding sequence is TGTGCCAGCAGCTACCGACGCGGCACTGAAGCTTTCTTT.

This clonotype was observed a handful of times. The V and J genes are TRBV5-1 and TRBJ2-6; 9 bases line up with TRBD1. V dropped 4 bases and J dropped 1; count of bases not matched to a gene: 6. This CDR3 comprises 17 residues. CDR1 is SGHRS, CDR2 YFSETQ, per germline. The CDR3 here is CASSPQGAPSGANVLTF. The CDR3 DNA follows: TGCGCCAGCAGCCCACAGGGGGCGCCATCTGGGGCCAACGTCCTGACTTTC.

The gene calls are TRBV5-6 and TRBJ2-7; 8 nucleotides align to TRBD1. Germline CDR1 reads SGHDT; CDR2 reads YYEEEE. The CDR3 has 18 residues. After removal of 3 bases from V and 3 bases from J, the junction contained 17 bases not matched to a gene. CDR3 DNA sequence: TGTGCCAGCAGCTCCATAAACTACCGGGACAGGAACAGCTACGAGCAGTACTTC. Protein: CASSSINYRDRNSYEQYF.